This T cell receptor beta chain was recorded in a study of blood T cell repertoires in COVID-19 (dated by TCRdb to 2019 to 2021). Broadly, across the study: The collaborator samples originated in the United States, Italy and Spain and spanned the acute and convalescent phases of COVID-19. The prospective study material was composed of cDNA or gDNA derived from T cells, B-cell-depleted T cells, or PBMCs. Deeply sampled blood TCRbeta repertoires from subjects exposed to, actively infected with, or recovered from COVID-19 were included in the dataset. The repertoires were released in a freely available public database intended as a resource for research on the immune response to SARS-CoV-2. Samples came from the ongoing ImmuneRACE study (first 160 participants) plus 1,254 subjects from 6 global collaborators. A de-identified subject ID, COVID-19 status, age in years and sex were almost always included in the sample metadata. Where available, HLA class I and class II types were taken from metadata supplied by the sample provider and were not determined by assay-based typing.

On the study overall, not on this receptor specifically: The amount of clinical and demographic metadata varied by source and participant and was provided uncurated.

TCRbeta CDR3 regions were amplified from genomic DNA by means of the immunoSEQ Assay, a bias-controlled multiplex PCR. The original pipeline was this. The number of nucleated cells in each sample was estimated from the amplification of reference gene primers within the assay. Sequence reads were collapsed and filtered to measure the absolute abundance of every unique TCRbeta CDR3 rearrangement. For each sample, productive Simpson clonality was calculated by taking the square root of Simpson's diversity index across productive rearrangements. The source is immuneACCESS, and TCRdb retained only in-frame sequences with V and J called. Part of the clones is not carried over; for the studies checked, unresolved V genes explain less than half of this, and the remainder is unexplained. V and J calls and clone size are as listed in that table; D and trimming were resolved from the DNA. Counted in this sample were hundreds of thousands of clones; around 82% of them appeared once. The ten largest clones represent roughly 5.7% of the sample.

Whole blood was collected in K2EDTA tubes by collaborating institutions according to the institutions' own protocols. For TCRbeta analysis, collaborators shipped samples in one of three forms: frozen whole blood, isolated PBMCs, or DNA extracted from either of those sample types. Remarks on this clone: Its antigen remains unidentified. Qualities for individual bases were not recorded, and no much larger clone is one base off.

Deletion took 8 bases off V and 9 bases off J, with a span of 11 bases between the germline ends. The CDR3 runs 12 residues from the cysteine to the phenylalanine. The retained sequence is limited to the CDR3, 36 bases, with the frame set at the first base. Looking up the germline V gene yields CDR1 MDHEN and CDR2 SYDVKM. Here the chain combines TRBV28 and TRBJ1-6; too little of a D gene remains to name it. The sequence was collected from a man of 80 years or more with acute or convalescent COVID-19. Sequences were obtained from peripheral blood. The CDR3 sequence is CASASGVSPLHF. The DNA is as follows: TGTGCCAGCGCTAGCGGAGTTTCACCCCTCCACTTT. This CDR3, with the reference TRBV28 and TRBJ1-6 proteins standing in past its ends, gives the full variable domain DVKVTQSSRYLVKRTGEKVFLECVQDMDHENMFWYRQDPGLGLRLIYFSYDVKMKEKGDIPEGYSVSREKKERFSLILESASTNQTSMYLCASASGVSPLHFGNGTRLTVT.